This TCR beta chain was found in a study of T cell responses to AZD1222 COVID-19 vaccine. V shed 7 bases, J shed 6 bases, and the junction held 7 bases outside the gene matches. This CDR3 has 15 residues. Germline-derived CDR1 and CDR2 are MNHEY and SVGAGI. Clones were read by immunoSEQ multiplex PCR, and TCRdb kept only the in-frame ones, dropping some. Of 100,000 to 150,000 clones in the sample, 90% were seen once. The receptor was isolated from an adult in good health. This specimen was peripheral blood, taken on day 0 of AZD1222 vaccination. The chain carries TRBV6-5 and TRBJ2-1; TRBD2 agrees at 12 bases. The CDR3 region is CASTPSTSGSNEQFF. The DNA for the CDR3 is TGTGCCAGCACCCCATCGACTAGCGGGAGCAATGAGCAGTTCTTC.